These 32 T cell receptor beta chains were sequenced from one sample in a study of T-cell memory formation after mild COVID-19. TCRdb called the 5' RACE reads again in MiXCR, with one record for every CDR3 protein. Among about 57,000 distinct CDR3 sequences, 12% were seen once, and the ten largest hold around 23%. Sequenced: PBMCs or a T cell subset sorted from them (not recorded which). These receptors all come from a man aged 18 to 29 who had mild COVID-19 (a few samples of this study predate the infection). Cell type and time point are not known.

This clonotype has ten or more counts. The V gene is TRBV12-3 or TRBV12-4, the J gene TRBJ2-1; no firm D call. V was cut by 2 bases and J by 2 bases, with 7 bases left in between. The CDR3 sequence is 14 residues long. The CDR3 region is CASSLNGAYNEQFF. For the CDR3, the DNA is TGTGCCAGCAGTTTAAATGGGGCCTACAATGAGCAGTTCTTC.

This clonotype turned up a few times. The chain uses TRBV7-2 and TRBJ1-2, with D hard to call. This CDR3 has 18 amino acids. Germline V gene data show CDR1 as SGHTA and CDR2 as FQGNSA. V lost 1 base and J 2 bases, leaving 20 bases between the germline ends. CDR3 sequence (DNA): TGTGCCAGCAGCTTAGTTTTATCCCCAGTGGGGTCAAACTATGGCTACACCTTC. This gives the protein CASSLVLSPVGSNYGYTF. Using reference TRBV7-2 and TRBJ1-2 for the parts outside the CDR3, the full variable domain is GAGVSQSPSNKVTEKGKDVELRCDPISGHTALYWYRQSLGQGLEFLIYFQGNSAPDKSGLPSDRFSAERTGGSVSTLTIQRTQQEDSAVYLCASSLVLSPVGSNYGYTFGSGTRLTVV.

This clonotype showed up just a few times. The chain couples TRBV27 to TRBJ1-1; a possible D gene is TRBD1 (5 bases). The CDR3 spans 13 residues. Per germline, CDR1 MNHEY and CDR2 SMNVEV (reference sequence). Trimming removed 2 bases at V and 5 bases at J, with 9 bases between. The CDR3: CASSLQGITEAFF. DNA of the CDR3: TGTGCCAGCAGTTTACAGGGTATTACTGAAGCTTTCTTT.

This clonotype was seen many times. In DNA, the CDR3 is TGTGCCAGCAGCTTTCCTGTTACGAACACCGGGGAGCTGTTTTTT. Translating it yields CASSFPVTNTGELFF. The chain couples TRBV7-8 to TRBJ2-2; no definite D call. The ends were cut back, 3 bases at V and 0 bases at J, with 8 bases in the middle. The CDR3 has 15 residues. In germline, CDR1 is SGHVS, CDR2 FQNEAQ. The full variable domain, with the rest looked up from reference TRBV7-8 and TRBJ2-2, is GAGVSQSPRYKVAKRGQDVALRCDPISGHVSLFWYQQALGQGPEFLTYFQNEAQLDKSGLPSDRFFAERPEGSVSTLKIQRTQQEDSAVYLCASSFPVTNTGELFFGEGSRLTVL.

The rearrangement joins TRBV27 to TRBJ2-7; D may be TRBD1 (5 bases). The V gene lost 5 bases and the J gene lost 3 bases, with 11 bases spanning the gap. CDR1 and CDR2 (germline): MNHEY, SMNVEV (reference sequence). The CDR3 consists of 13 residues. CDR3: CASSLKQDYEQYV. CDR3 DNA sequence: TGTGCCAGCAGTCTTAAACAGGACTACGAGCAGTACGTC.

The sample holds a few counts of this clonotype. The chain recombines TRBV6-5 with TRBJ2-1, with D perhaps matching TRBD1 (5 bases). This CDR3 has 14 amino acids. CDR1 is MNHEY and CDR2 is SVGAGI in the germline V gene. This CDR3 is CVTGRGYSYNEQFF. The CDR3, as DNA: TGTGTCACGGGTAGGGGCTACTCCTACAATGAGCAGTTCTTC.

This clonotype was detected only a few times. The V gene is TRBV20-1, the J gene TRBJ2-1; D call uncertain. This CDR3 is built from 14 residues. The V gene lost 0 bases and the J gene lost 6 bases, with 12 bases spanning the gap. CDR1 and CDR2 from the germline V gene are DFQATT and SNEGSKA (reference sequence). CDR3 region: CSARDLRSPNEQFF. For the CDR3, the DNA is TGCAGTGCTAGAGATCTGAGGTCCCCCAATGAGCAGTTCTTC.

This clonotype came up many times. V gene TRBV9 combines with J gene TRBJ2-5; the match to TRBD2 covers 9 bases. Germline CDR1 SGDLS, CDR2 YYNGEE. This CDR3 region has 15 residues. Unmatched junction bases numbered 3, after V lost 0 bases and J lost 3 bases. In DNA, the CDR3 is TGTGCCAGCAGCGTAGGGACTAGCGATAAAGAGACCCAGTACTTC. It translates to CASSVGTSDKETQYF.

This clonotype was detected only a few times. The V and J genes are TRBV10-2 and TRBJ2-4, with 9 bases lining up with TRBD1. Trimming removed 7 bases from V and 0 bases from J; junction bases left unmatched: 7. The CDR3 is made up of 16 amino acids. Looked up from germline, CDR1 is WSHSY and CDR2 is SAAADI. The CDR3 DNA is TGCGCCAGCAACAACTGGACAGGGGAAGCCAAAAACATTCAGTACTTC. Amino acids: CASNNWTGEAKNIQYF.

This rearrangement joins TRBV6-6 to TRBJ1-2, with D unclear. The CDR3 contains 15 residues. V lost 7 bases and J lost 4, with 19 bases in between. The germline V gene encodes CDR1 MNHNY and CDR2 SVGAGI (reference sequence). The DNA for the CDR3 is TGTGCCAGCAACCCACTTGGGCGCTTGAGCTATGGCTACACCTTC. Amino acids: CASNPLGRLSYGYTF.

This clonotype was observed a few times. V usage is TRBV19 and J usage is TRBJ2-2, with D uncertain. V was pared by 6 bases and J by 0 bases, with 8 bases between. This CDR3 comprises 14 residues. Germline V gene lookup returns CDR1 LNHDA and CDR2 SQIVND (reference sequence). DNA for the CDR3: TGTGCCAGTAGCGGGTTCGCGAACACCGGGGAGCTGTTTTTT. This gives the protein CASSGFANTGELFF. Full variable domain (missing parts from reference TRBV19 and TRBJ2-2): DGGITQSPKYLFRKEGQNVTLSCEQNLNHDAMYWYRQDPGQGLRLIYYSQIVNDFQKGDIAEGYSVSREKKESFPLTVTSAQKNPTAFYLCASSGFANTGELFFGEGSRLTVL.

This rearrangement joins TRBV19 to TRBJ2-3; D is possibly TRBD1 (6 bases). Germline-derived CDR1 and CDR2 are LNHDA and SQIVND (reference sequence). The CDR3 covers 17 residues. The V and J ends lost 8 bases and 0 bases respectively, with 21 bases between them. The DNA of the CDR3 is TGTGCCAGTTCCGACCCCCGACAGGCCCCTAGCACAGATACGCAGTATTTT. Amino acids: CASSDPRQAPSTDTQYF.

This clonotype was detected many times. The V call is TRBV29-1, the J call TRBJ2-7; 8 bases align to TRBD2. Per germline, CDR1 SQVTM and CDR2 ANQGSEA. There are 12 residues in the CDR3. V shed 5 bases and J 5 bases; nucleotides not matched to a gene: 5. As DNA, the CDR3 is TGCAGCGTTCAAGCGGGGGCGGACGAGCAGTACTTC. Translation gives CSVQAGADEQYF.

This clonotype has a handful of counts. The chain has TRBV28 and TRBJ2-5; the D gene is possibly TRBD1 (6 bases). The V end was cut by 1 base, the J end by 5 bases, with 23 bases between. CDR3 length: 18 amino acids. Germline V gene lookup returns CDR1 MDHEN and CDR2 SYDVKM. Here the CDR3 reads CASSLFQFTGTKSETQYF. The CDR3 nucleotides are TGTGCCAGCAGTTTATTCCAGTTTACCGGGACAAAGAGCGAGACCCAGTACTTC.

V is TRBV6-2 or TRBV6-3 and J is TRBJ1-1; D not certain. The germline V gene encodes CDR1 MNHEY and CDR2 SVGEGT. This CDR3 region has 13 residues. V lost 2 bases and J lost 7, with 11 bases in between. The CDR3 here is CASSYGLSSEAFF. The CDR3 DNA reads TGTGCCAGCAGTTACGGTCTAAGCAGTGAAGCTTTCTTT.

This chain joins TRBV2 and TRBJ1-1; the match to TRBD1 covers 7 bases. CDR3 size: 13 residues. Losses at the gene ends were 8 bases for V and 5 bases for J; bases not matched to a gene: 8. Germline CDR1 is SNHLY and CDR2 is FYNNEI. CDR3 DNA: TGTGCCAGCTCCGACAGGGAATTGACTGAAGCTTTCTTT. This codes for CASSDRELTEAFF. Together with reference TRBV2 and TRBJ1-1, the CDR3 gives the full variable domain: EPEVTQTPSHQVTQMGQEVILRCVPISNHLYFYWYRQILGQKVEFLVSFYNNEISEKSEIFDDQFSVERPDGSNFTLKIRSTKLEDSAMYFCASSDRELTEAFFGQGTRLTVV.

This clonotype was observed a handful of times. The V call is TRBV27, the J call TRBJ1-2, with D tentatively TRBD1 (6 bases). Deletions cut 6 bases from V and 5 bases from J, with 19 bases between. This CDR3 is 15 amino acids long. Germline CDR1 MNHEY, CDR2 SMNVEV (reference sequence). The CDR3 is CASRSTIQGGYGYTF. As DNA, the CDR3 is TGTGCCAGCAGATCGACCATACAGGGCGGTTATGGCTACACCTTC.

Only a few counts were recorded for this clonotype. The genes are TRBV2 and TRBJ2-3; D perhaps matches TRBD2 (5 bases). V dropped 8 bases and J dropped 2 bases, with 8 bases sitting between them. Germline values: CDR1 SNHLY, CDR2 FYNNEI. This CDR3 is 12 amino acids long. The CDR3 reads CASGLATDTQYF. CDR3 bases: TGTGCCAGCGGGCTAGCCACAGATACGCAGTATTTT.

This clonotype was seen only a few times. The V call is TRBV11-1, the J call TRBJ2-2; 12 positions agree with TRBD2. Germline CDR1 SGHAT, CDR2 FQDESV (reference sequence). V shed 6 bases and J 5 bases; nucleotides not matched to a gene: 4. The CDR3 spans 15 residues. This CDR3 is CASRWTSGETGELFF. The CDR3 DNA sequence: TGTGCCAGCAGGTGGACTAGCGGGGAGACCGGGGAGCTGTTTTTT.

The count of this clonotype is one. V usage is TRBV7-9 and J usage is TRBJ2-1; D is undetermined. Germline-derived CDR1 and CDR2 are SEHNR and FQNEAQ (reference sequence). The V end was cut by 5 bases, the J end by 4 bases, with 15 bases between. The CDR3 length is 15 residues. The CDR3 spells CASSHPSAVYNEQFF. DNA of the CDR3: TGTGCCAGCAGCCACCCGTCAGCTGTTTACAATGAGCAGTTCTTC.

This clonotype showed up just a few times. This rearrangement joins TRBV29-1 to TRBJ1-1; D not resolved. With 7 bases removed from V and 8 bases from J, the gap between germline ends came to 14 bases. This CDR3 contains 11 residues. The V gene's germline CDR1 is SQVTM and CDR2 ANQGSEA. The DNA for the CDR3 is TGCAGCGGGTACTATCTTGGGGAAGCTTTCTTT. It is translated as CSGYYLGEAFF.

This chain uses TRBV20-1 with TRBJ2-1, with 9 bases identical to TRBD2. Unmatched junction bases numbered 6, after V lost 1 base and J lost 2 bases. Germline assignment: CDR1 DFQATT and CDR2 SNEGSKA (reference sequence). The CDR3 contains 16 residues. The CDR3 nucleotides read TGCAGTGCTAGAGGTTCTAGCGGGGAGACCTACAATGAGCAGTTCTTC. Its protein product is CSARGSSGETYNEQFF.

The chain links TRBV6-5 to TRBJ1-1, with D possibly being TRBD1 (5 bases). Germline assignment: CDR1 MNHEY and CDR2 SVGAGI. This CDR3 has 15 residues. The V and J ends lost 2 bases and 4 bases respectively, with 14 bases between them. The CDR3 here is CASSYGPGVFTEAFF. The CDR3 DNA is TGTGCCAGCAGTTACGGACCGGGGGTCTTCACTGAAGCTTTCTTT.

The V call is TRBV6-5, the J call TRBJ1-3; a weak D match, TRBD1 (5 bases). Germline CDR1 reads MNHEY; CDR2 reads SVGAGI. There are 14 residues in the CDR3. Trimming removed 3 bases at V and 2 bases at J, with 8 bases between. In DNA, the CDR3 is TGTGCCAGCAGTTATTCGACAGCTGGAAACACCATATATTTT. Its protein is CASSYSTAGNTIYF.

The sample holds a few counts of this clonotype. J is TRBJ2-3 and V is TRBV7-2; 8 bases agree with TRBD2. This CDR3 comprises 16 residues. The germline gives CDR1 SGHTA, CDR2 FQGNSA. Trimming cost V 2 bases and J 2 bases; bases outside gene matches: 6. The CDR3 DNA follows: TGTGCCAGCAGCTTATTAGCGGGGATGATCACAGATACGCAGTATTTT. Its protein product is CASSLLAGMITDTQYF.

This clonotype was counted at least ten times. The genes are TRBV4-1 and TRBJ2-3, with D perhaps TRBD2 (5 bases). V was shortened by 1 base and J by 1 base, with 9 bases between the two germline ends. The germline CDR1 and CDR2 sequences are MGHRA and YSYEKL. The CDR3 spans 15 residues. CDR3 loop: CASSQVSEGTDTQYF. Written as DNA, the CDR3 is TGCGCCAGCAGCCAAGTTAGCGAGGGCACAGATACGCAGTATTTT.

The V gene is TRBV4-3, the J gene TRBJ1-2; a weak D match, TRBD1 (6 bases). The germline V gene encodes CDR1 LGHNA and CDR2 YSLEER. The length of the CDR3 is 15 residues. V gave up 0 bases and J gave up 8 bases, with 16 bases separating them. CDR3 DNA sequence: TGCGCCAGCAGCCAAGACTTGGCGGGGGACAAAGGCTACACCTTC. Translation gives CASSQDLAGDKGYTF.

This clonotype is a singleton in its sample. The V and J genes are TRBV6-2 or TRBV6-3 and TRBJ1-2; TRBD1 agrees at 7 bases. The CDR3 is 15 residues long. The germline CDR1 and CDR2 sequences are MNHEY and SVGEGT. The J segment lost 6 bases and the V segment lost 5 bases, leaving 12 bases of the junction unmatched. This chain's CDR3 is CASSTNRGSLHGYTF. In DNA form, the CDR3 reads TGTGCCAGCAGTACTAACAGGGGCAGTCTCCATGGCTACACCTTC.

The chain combines TRBV2 with TRBJ1-3; TRBD1 agrees at 10 bases. The CDR3 runs to 15 residues. The V segment lost 7 bases and the J segment 2 bases; nucleotides outside the gene matches: 5. Germline V lookup: CDR1 SNHLY, CDR2 FYNNEI. The CDR3 reads CASTAGTGAGNTIYF. The CDR3 DNA is TGTGCCAGCACCGCCGGGACAGGGGCTGGAAACACCATATATTTT.

The V call is TRBV28, the J call TRBJ1-6; the match to TRBD1 covers 9 bases. V shed 8 bases and J 7 bases; nucleotides not matched to a gene: 12. The CDR3 totals 16 residues. The germline V gene encodes CDR1 MDHEN and CDR2 SYDVKM. The CDR3: CASRRNLGQGNSPLHF. In nucleotides, the CDR3 is TGTGCCAGCCGTCGAAACCTAGGACAGGGGAATTCACCCCTCCACTTT.

This clonotype is categorized as medium-sized. The genes are TRBV7-6 and TRBJ2-1; TRBD2 matches at 7 bases. This CDR3 region has 16 residues. V lost 3 bases, J lost 2 bases, and 7 bases stayed unmatched. The germline V gene encodes CDR1 SGHVS and CDR2 FNYEAQ. The CDR3 region has the DNA TGTGCCAGCAGCTTGGGTTCTAGCGGAACCTACAATGAGCAGTTCTTC. It specifies CASSLGSSGTYNEQFF.

This clonotype was found a few times. V usage is TRBV7-9 and J usage is TRBJ2-7; 8 bases line up with TRBD1. V was clipped by 3 bases and J by 2 bases; unmatched bases: 3. This CDR3 contains 14 residues. Germline V gene sequence: CDR1 SEHNR, CDR2 FQNEAQ (reference sequence). The CDR3 DNA reads TGTGCCAGCAGCTTGGACAGGGCTCCCTACGAGCAGTACTTC. This translates into CASSLDRAPYEQYF.